Below are 21 T cell receptor beta chains sequenced from a single sample in a study of CD8 T cells in Susac syndrome. The RNA input was about 0.45 to 1 ug, and it was reverse transcribed with random hexamers. TCRdb re-called the immunoSEQ multiplex PCR reads through MiXCR, storing one row per CDR3 protein. The sample has 77,000 or so distinct CDR3 sequences; about 95% are singletons. The sequencing input was CD8+ T cells from PBMCs. Receptors were obtained from a human donor with multiple sclerosis.

The V call is TRBV6-5, the J call TRBJ2-1; 12 positions agree with TRBD1. CDR3 size: 15 residues. V lost 0 bases and J lost 8; bases outside the gene matches: 2. Looked up from germline, CDR1 is MNHEY and CDR2 is SVGAGI. The CDR3 loop reads CASSYSGQGADEQFF. The CDR3 DNA follows: TGTGCCAGCAGTTACTCGGGACAGGGGGCAGATGAGCAGTTCTTC.

The chain carries TRBV7-8 and TRBJ2-7, with 7 bases aligning to TRBD1. Germline V gene sequence: CDR1 SGHVS, CDR2 FQNEAQ. The CDR3 has 15 residues. V shed 5 bases and J 5 bases; nucleotides not matched to a gene: 12. CDR3 in amino acids: CASSPPGQNADEQYF. As DNA, the CDR3 is TGTGCCAGCAGCCCCCCGGGACAGAATGCGGACGAGCAGTACTTC.

The chain links TRBV12-3 or TRBV12-4 to TRBJ2-6, with a tentative D call TRBD1 (5 bases). This CDR3 has 14 amino acids. V was trimmed by 4 bases and J by 3 bases, leaving 7 bases between them. CDR3: CASSSGIGANVLTF. The CDR3 region has the DNA TGTGCCAGCAGTTCAGGGATTGGGGCCAACGTCCTGACTTTC.

J is TRBJ2-2 and V is TRBV27, with TRBD1 identical over 8 bases. Germline V gene sequence: CDR1 MNHEY, CDR2 SMNVEV (reference sequence). The CDR3 sequence is 13 residues long. With V trimmed by 5 bases and J by 5 bases, 1 base remained unmatched. DNA for the CDR3: TGTGCCAGCAGTACAGGGGGGACCGGGGAGCTGTTTTTT. Amino acid sequence: CASSTGGTGELFF.

The chain joins TRBV7-9 to TRBJ2-5; the D is unclear. Germline V gene lookup returns CDR1 SEHNR and CDR2 FQNEAQ (reference sequence). The CDR3 is 13 amino acids. Trimming pared 8 bases from V and 4 bases from J, leaving 14 bases between. CDR3 bases: TGTGCCAGCGCGGCCGCCCAAGGAGAGACCCAGTACTTC. Its protein is CASAAAQGETQYF. Filled out from reference TRBV7-9 and TRBJ2-5, the complete variable domain reads DTGVSQNPRHKITKRGQNVTFRCDPISEHNRLYWYRQTLGQGPEFLTYFQNEAQLEKSRLLSDRFSAERPKGSFSTLEIQRTEQGDSAMYLCASAAAQGETQYFGPGTRLLVL.

This chain connects TRBV2 to TRBJ1-1; a possible D gene is TRBD1 (6 bases). This CDR3 region has 13 residues. Germline V gene sequence: CDR1 SNHLY, CDR2 FYNNEI. Trimming left V 6 bases short and J 3 bases short, with 11 bases between. CDR3 nucleotides: TGTGCCAGCAGGGGGGGCGCAGACACTGAAGCTTTCTTT. Protein: CASRGGADTEAFF. Supplemented by reference TRBV2 and TRBJ1-1, the full variable domain reads EPEVTQTPSHQVTQMGQEVILRCVPISNHLYFYWYRQILGQKVEFLVSFYNNEISEKSEIFDDQFSVERPDGSNFTLKIRSTKLEDSAMYFCASRGGADTEAFFGQGTRLTVV.

The chain joins TRBV9 to TRBJ1-1; possibly TRBD1 for D (5 bases). In germline, CDR1 is SGDLS, CDR2 YYNGEE. There are 14 residues in the CDR3. Trimming stripped 0 bases from V and 6 bases from J, with 12 bases between. This CDR3 reads CASSVAGGRAEAFF. For the CDR3, the DNA is TGTGCCAGCAGCGTAGCTGGGGGGAGGGCTGAAGCTTTCTTT.

The CDR3 bases are TGTGCTTCCGACGGAGGCGGGGGCACCTATGGCTACACCTTC. Residues: CASDGGGGTYGYTF. This chain joins TRBV12-5 and TRBJ1-2; tentative D call: TRBD1 (6 bases). Germline CDR1 is LGHNT and CDR2 is FRNRAP. Trimming shortened V by 11 bases and J by 4 bases, and 20 bases separated the two germline ends. The CDR3 has 14 amino acids.

V and J are TRBV19 and TRBJ1-1, with a possible D match to TRBD1 (6 bases). The CDR3 covers 13 residues. Germline CDR1 LNHDA, CDR2 SQIVND (reference sequence). Between the trimmed V and J ends, which lost 5 bases and 6 bases, there was a span of 13 bases. CDR3 sequence: CASSSGQWAEAFF. In DNA, the CDR3 is TGTGCCAGTAGTTCGGGACAATGGGCTGAAGCTTTCTTT. Variable domain in full (rest from reference TRBV19 and TRBJ1-1): DGGITQSPKYLFRKEGQNVTLSCEQNLNHDAMYWYRQDPGQGLRLIYYSQIVNDFQKGDIAEGYSVSREKKESFPLTVTSAQKNPTAFYLCASSSGQWAEAFFGQGTRLTVV.

The V call is TRBV30, the J call TRBJ2-7; D remains unclear. There are 11 residues in the CDR3. Germline CDR1 reads GTSNPN; CDR2 reads SVGIG (reference sequence). Between the trimmed V and J ends, which lost 1 base and 2 bases, there was a span of 3 bases. As DNA, the CDR3 is TGTGCCTGGAGTGGACCCTACGAGCAGTACTTC. This gives the protein CAWSGPYEQYF.

This clonotype has just one count. The rearrangement links TRBV5-6 to TRBJ1-1; TRBD1 might be the D (6 bases). The CDR3 sequence is 14 residues long. Trimming cost V 4 bases and J 4 bases, with 14 bases left between them. CDR1 is SGHDT, CDR2 YYEEEE, per germline. CDR3 loop: CASSVLQGTTEAFF. CDR3 DNA: TGTGCCAGCAGCGTATTACAGGGTACCACTGAAGCTTTCTTT.

This clonotype has just one count. The rearrangement joins TRBV27 to TRBJ2-3, with D perhaps matching TRBD2 (6 bases). CDR3 length: 15 amino acids. The germline CDR1 and CDR2 sequences are MNHEY and SMNVEV (reference sequence). With 3 bases removed from V and 0 bases from J, the gap between germline ends came to 10 bases. The CDR3 DNA is TGTGCCAGCAGTTTCGGAGGGAGTAGCACAGATACGCAGTATTTT. It encodes CASSFGGSSTDTQYF.

The chain couples TRBV12-3 or TRBV12-4 to TRBJ2-1, with TRBD2 identical over 14 bases. With V trimmed by 6 bases and J by 9 bases, 10 bases remained unmatched. The CDR3 has 16 amino acids. Written as DNA, the CDR3 is TGTGCCAGCAGCCGACTAGCGGGGGGGCCAGAGATTGAGCAGTTCTTC. It specifies CASSRLAGGPEIEQFF.

The genes are TRBV18 and TRBJ2-7, with D possibly being TRBD1 (6 bases). Germline values: CDR1 KGHSH, CDR2 LQKENI. This CDR3 has 18 residues. V shed 6 bases and J shed 3 bases, with 27 bases lying between them. The CDR3 nucleotides are TGTGCCAGCTCCCCAAGGGGGTCGGGGCGGATCCCCTACTACGAGCAGTACTTC. Translating gives CASSPRGSGRIPYYEQYF.

This chain uses TRBV27 with TRBJ2-7; D is unresolved. Germline CDR1 reads MNHEY; CDR2 reads SMNVEV (reference sequence). Trimming took off 3 bases at V and 0 bases at J, with 9 bases between the two ends. The CDR3 totals 14 residues. The DNA of the CDR3 is TGTGCCAGCAGTTTTCTCCAGAGCTCCTACGAGCAGTACTTC. Translating it yields CASSFLQSSYEQYF.

The rearrangement links TRBV7-9 to TRBJ2-7, with 8 nucleotides matching TRBD2. CDR1 SEHNR and CDR2 FQNEAQ come from the germline V gene (reference sequence). The V and J ends lost 5 bases and 5 bases, in that order; junction bases with no gene match: 14. CDR3 length: 16 residues. CDR3 in amino acids: CASSQSGGRELHEQYF. In nucleotides, the CDR3 is TGTGCCAGCAGCCAGAGCGGGGGTCGGGAGCTCCACGAGCAGTACTTC.

The chain couples TRBV5-1 to TRBJ2-7; no clear D gene. Germline CDR1 and CDR2: SGHRS and YFSETQ. This CDR3 contains 13 residues. Trimming cost V 0 bases and J 4 bases, with 8 bases left between them. CDR3 in DNA: TGCGCCAGCAGCTTGGGGGCCCAGTACGAGCAGTACTTC. Translation: CASSLGAQYEQYF.

Only a few counts were recorded for this clonotype. The chain is built from TRBV7-2 and TRBJ1-5, with a possible D match to TRBD1 (5 bases). CDR3 length: 13 amino acids. V dropped 5 bases and J dropped 8 bases, with 13 bases sitting between them. The germline CDR1 and CDR2 sequences are SGHTA and FQGNSA. This chain's CDR3 is CASSPQGLEPQHF. The CDR3 nucleotides read TGTGCCAGCAGCCCCCAGGGCTTGGAGCCCCAGCATTTT. Full variable domain (rest looked up from reference TRBV7-2 and TRBJ1-5): GAGVSQSPSNKVTEKGKDVELRCDPISGHTALYWYRQSLGQGLEFLIYFQGNSAPDKSGLPSDRFSAERTGGSVSTLTIQRTQQEDSAVYLCASSPQGLEPQHFGDGTRLSIL.

The chain employs TRBV2 and TRBJ2-7; perhaps TRBD2 as D (6 bases). The CDR3 sequence is 17 residues long. With 4 bases removed from V and 0 bases from J, the gap between germline ends came to 19 bases. Germline loops: CDR1 SNHLY, CDR2 FYNNEI. The CDR3 DNA follows: TGTGCCAGCAGTGCTGAGGCGGGGTCGGGTTTCTCCTACGAGCAGTACTTC. Protein: CASSAEAGSGFSYEQYF.

This rearrangement joins TRBV2 to TRBJ2-1; 11 bases match TRBD2. CDR3 length: 15 amino acids. V lost 5 bases and J lost 5; bases outside the gene matches: 5. Per germline, CDR1 SNHLY and CDR2 FYNNEI. In DNA, the CDR3 is TGTGCCAGCAGTCCTAGCGGGAGGTCCCACAATGAGCAGTTCTTC. Protein sequence: CASSPSGRSHNEQFF.

The chain employs TRBV11-1 and TRBJ2-3; 7 bases are shared with TRBD2. The CDR3 sequence is 15 residues long. Germline V gene sequence: CDR1 SGHAT, CDR2 FQDESV (reference sequence). Losses at the gene ends were 7 bases for V and 0 bases for J; bases not matched to a gene: 7. CDR3 sequence reads: CASNPTSESTDTQYF. In DNA form, the CDR3 reads TGTGCCAGCAACCCTACTAGCGAAAGCACAGATACGCAGTATTTT.